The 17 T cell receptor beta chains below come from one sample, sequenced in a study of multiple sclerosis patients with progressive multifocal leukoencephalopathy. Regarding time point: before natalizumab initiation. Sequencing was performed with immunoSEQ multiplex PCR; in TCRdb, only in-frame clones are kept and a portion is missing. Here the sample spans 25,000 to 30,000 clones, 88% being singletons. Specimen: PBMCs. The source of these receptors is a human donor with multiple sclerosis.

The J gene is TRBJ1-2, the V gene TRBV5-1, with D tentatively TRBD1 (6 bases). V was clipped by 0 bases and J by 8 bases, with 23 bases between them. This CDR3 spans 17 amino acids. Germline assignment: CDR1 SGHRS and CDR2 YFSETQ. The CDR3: CASSLDYFRTDTRGYTF. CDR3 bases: TGCGCCAGCAGCTTGGATTATTTTAGGACAGATACCCGAGGCTACACCTTC.

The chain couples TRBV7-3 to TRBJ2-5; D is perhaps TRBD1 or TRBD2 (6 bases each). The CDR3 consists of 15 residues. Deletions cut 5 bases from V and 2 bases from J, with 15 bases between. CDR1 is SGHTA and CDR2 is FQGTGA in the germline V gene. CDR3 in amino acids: CASSRGGGGQETQYF. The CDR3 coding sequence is TGTGCCAGCAGCCGCGGAGGAGGGGGTCAAGAGACCCAGTACTTC.

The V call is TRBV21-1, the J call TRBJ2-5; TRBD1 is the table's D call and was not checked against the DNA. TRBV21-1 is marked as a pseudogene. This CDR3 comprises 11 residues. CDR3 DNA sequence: TGTGCCAGCAGCAAGGGCCGGACCCAGTACTTC. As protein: CASSKGRTQYF.

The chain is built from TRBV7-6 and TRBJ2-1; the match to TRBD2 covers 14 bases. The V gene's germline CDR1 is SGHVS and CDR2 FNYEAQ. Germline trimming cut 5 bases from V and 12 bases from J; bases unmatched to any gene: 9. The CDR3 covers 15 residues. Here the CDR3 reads CASSRLAGGPTVQFF. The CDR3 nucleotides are TGTGCCAGCAGCCGACTAGCGGGGGGGCCTACGGTGCAGTTCTTC.

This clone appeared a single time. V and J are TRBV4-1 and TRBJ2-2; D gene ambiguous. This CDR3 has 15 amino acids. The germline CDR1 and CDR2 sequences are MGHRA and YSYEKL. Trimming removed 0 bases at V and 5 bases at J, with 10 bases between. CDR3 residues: CASSQELTLTGELFF. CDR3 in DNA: TGCGCCAGCAGCCAAGAGTTGACACTGACCGGGGAGCTGTTTTTT.

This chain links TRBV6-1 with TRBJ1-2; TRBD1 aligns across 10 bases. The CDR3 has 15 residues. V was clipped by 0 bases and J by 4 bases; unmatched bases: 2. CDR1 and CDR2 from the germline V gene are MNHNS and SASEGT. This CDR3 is CASSEATGGAYGYTF. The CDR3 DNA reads TGTGCCAGCAGTGAAGCGACAGGGGGCGCCTATGGCTACACCTTC.

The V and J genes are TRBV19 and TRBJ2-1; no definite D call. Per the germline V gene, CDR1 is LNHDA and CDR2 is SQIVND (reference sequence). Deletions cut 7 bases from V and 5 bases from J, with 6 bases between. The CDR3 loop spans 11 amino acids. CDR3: CASTLNNEQFF. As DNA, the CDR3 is TGTGCCAGTACACTTAACAATGAGCAGTTCTTC.

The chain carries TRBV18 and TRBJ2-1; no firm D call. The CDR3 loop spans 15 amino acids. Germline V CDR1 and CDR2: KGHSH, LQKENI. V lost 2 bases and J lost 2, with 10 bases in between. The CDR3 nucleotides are TGTGCCAGCTCACCAGGACCCGAGCCCTACAATGAGCAGTTCTTC. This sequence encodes CASSPGPEPYNEQFF.

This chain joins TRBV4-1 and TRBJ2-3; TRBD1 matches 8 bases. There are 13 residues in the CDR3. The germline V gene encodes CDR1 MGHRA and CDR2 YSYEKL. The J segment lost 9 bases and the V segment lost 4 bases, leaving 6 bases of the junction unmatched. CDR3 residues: CASSRSGQGTQYF. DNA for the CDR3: TGCGCCAGCAGCCGCAGCGGACAGGGCACGCAGTATTTT.

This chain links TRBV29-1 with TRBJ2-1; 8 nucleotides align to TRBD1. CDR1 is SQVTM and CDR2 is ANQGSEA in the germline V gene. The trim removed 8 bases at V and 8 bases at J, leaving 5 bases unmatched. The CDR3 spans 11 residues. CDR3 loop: CSLQGADEQFF. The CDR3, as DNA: TGCAGCCTCCAGGGGGCGGATGAGCAGTTCTTC.

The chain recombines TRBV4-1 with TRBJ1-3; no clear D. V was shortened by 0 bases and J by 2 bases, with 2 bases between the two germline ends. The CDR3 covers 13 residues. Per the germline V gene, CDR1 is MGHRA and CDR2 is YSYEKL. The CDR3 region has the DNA TGCGCCAGCAGCCAAGAGCCTGGAAACACCATATATTTT. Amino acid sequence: CASSQEPGNTIYF.

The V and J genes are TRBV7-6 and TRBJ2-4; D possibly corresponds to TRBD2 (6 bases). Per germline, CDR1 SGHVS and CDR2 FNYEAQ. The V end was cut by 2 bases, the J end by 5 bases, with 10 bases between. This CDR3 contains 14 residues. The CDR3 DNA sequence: TGTGCCAGCAGCTTACGTCCGGGGGAAAACATTCAGTACTTC. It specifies CASSLRPGENIQYF.

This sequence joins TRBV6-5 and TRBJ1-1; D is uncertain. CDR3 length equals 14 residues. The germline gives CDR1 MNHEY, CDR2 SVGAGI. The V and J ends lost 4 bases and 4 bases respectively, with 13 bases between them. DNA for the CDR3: TGTGCCAGCAGTTTGAGACTCGTCGGCACTGAAGCTTTCTTT. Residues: CASSLRLVGTEAFF.

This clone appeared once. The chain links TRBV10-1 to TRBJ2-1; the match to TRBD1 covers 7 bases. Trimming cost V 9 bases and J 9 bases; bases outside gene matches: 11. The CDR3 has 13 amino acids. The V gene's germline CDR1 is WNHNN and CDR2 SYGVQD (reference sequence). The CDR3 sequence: CARASQGVGEQFF. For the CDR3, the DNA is TGCGCCAGGGCCTCTCAGGGGGTTGGTGAGCAGTTCTTC.

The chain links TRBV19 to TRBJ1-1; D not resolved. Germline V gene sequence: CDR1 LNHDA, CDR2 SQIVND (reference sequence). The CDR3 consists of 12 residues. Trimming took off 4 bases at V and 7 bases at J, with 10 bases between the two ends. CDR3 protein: CASSNPGVEAFF. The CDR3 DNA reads TGTGCCAGTAGTAACCCTGGGGTTGAAGCTTTCTTT.

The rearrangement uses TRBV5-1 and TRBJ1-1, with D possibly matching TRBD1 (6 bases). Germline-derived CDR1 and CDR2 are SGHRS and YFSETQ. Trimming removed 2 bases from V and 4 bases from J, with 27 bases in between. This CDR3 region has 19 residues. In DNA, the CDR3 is TGCGCCAGCAGCTTTTCTATGCCGGACAGTCCTAATATAGTCACTGAAGCTTTCTTT. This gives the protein CASSFSMPDSPNIVTEAFF.

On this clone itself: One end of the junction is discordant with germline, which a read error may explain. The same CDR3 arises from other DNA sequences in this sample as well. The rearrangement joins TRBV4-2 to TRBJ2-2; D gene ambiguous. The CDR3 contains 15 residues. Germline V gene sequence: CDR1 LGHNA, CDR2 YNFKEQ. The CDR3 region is CASSPSVENTGELFF. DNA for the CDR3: TGTGCAAGCAGCCCCTCCGTGGAGAACACCGGGGAGCTGTTTTTT.